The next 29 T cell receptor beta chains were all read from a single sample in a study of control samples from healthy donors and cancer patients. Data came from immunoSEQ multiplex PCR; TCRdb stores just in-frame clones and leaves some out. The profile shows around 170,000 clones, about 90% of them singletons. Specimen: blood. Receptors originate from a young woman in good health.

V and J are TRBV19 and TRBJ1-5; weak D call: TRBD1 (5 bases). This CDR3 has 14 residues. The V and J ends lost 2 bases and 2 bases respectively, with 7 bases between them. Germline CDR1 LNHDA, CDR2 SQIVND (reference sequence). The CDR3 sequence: CASSIKTGNQPQHF. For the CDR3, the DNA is TGTGCCAGTAGTATAAAGACAGGCAATCAGCCCCAGCATTTT.

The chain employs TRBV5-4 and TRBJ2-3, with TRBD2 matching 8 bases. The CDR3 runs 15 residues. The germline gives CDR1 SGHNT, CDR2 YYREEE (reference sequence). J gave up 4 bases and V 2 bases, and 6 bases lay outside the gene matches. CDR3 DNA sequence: TGTGCCAGCAGCTTAAGGACTAGCACAGCAGATACGCAGTATTTT. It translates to CASSLRTSTADTQYF.

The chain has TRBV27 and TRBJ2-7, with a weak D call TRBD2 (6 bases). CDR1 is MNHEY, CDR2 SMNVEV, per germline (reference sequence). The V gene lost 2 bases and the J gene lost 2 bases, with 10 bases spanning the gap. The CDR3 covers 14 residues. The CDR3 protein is CASSLTGAPYEQYF. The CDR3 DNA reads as TGTGCCAGCAGTTTAACGGGAGCTCCCTACGAGCAGTACTTC.

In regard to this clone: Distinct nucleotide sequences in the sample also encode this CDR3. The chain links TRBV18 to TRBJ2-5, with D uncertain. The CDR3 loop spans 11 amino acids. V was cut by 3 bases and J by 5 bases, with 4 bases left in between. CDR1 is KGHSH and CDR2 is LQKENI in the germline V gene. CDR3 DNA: TGTGCCAGCTCACCCGGGGAGACCCAGTACTTC. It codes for CASSPGETQYF.

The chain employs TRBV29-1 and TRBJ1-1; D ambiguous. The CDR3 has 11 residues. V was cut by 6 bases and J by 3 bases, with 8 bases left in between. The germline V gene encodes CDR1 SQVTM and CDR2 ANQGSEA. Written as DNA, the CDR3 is TGCAGCGTCCGAAAGGACACTGAAGCTTTCTTT. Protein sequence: CSVRKDTEAFF.

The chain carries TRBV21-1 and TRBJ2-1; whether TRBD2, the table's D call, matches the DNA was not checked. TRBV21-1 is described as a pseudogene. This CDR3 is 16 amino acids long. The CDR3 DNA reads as TGTGCCAGCAGCAATCTATGGAGGCCCTCATACAATGAGCAGTTCTTC. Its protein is CASSNLWRPSYNEQFF.

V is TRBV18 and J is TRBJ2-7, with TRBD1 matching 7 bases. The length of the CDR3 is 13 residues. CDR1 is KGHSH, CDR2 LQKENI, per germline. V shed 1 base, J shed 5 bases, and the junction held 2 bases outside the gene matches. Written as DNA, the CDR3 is TGTGCCAGCTCACCACAAGGGGGCAACGAGCAGTACTTC. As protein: CASSPQGGNEQYF.

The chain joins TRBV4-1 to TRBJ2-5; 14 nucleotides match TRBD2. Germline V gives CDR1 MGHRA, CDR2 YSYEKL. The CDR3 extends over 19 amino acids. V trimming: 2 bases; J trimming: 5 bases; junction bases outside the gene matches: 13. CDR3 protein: CASSQRGGLAGVSYETQYF. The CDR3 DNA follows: TGCGCCAGCAGCCAAAGGGGGGGACTAGCGGGAGTCTCTTACGAGACCCAGTACTTC.

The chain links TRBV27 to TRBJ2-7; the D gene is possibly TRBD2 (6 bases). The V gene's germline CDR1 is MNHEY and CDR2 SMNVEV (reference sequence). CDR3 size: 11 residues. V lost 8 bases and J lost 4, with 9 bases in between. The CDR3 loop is CASSGRYEQYF. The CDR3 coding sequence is TGTGCCAGCTCCGGGAGATACGAGCAGTACTTC.

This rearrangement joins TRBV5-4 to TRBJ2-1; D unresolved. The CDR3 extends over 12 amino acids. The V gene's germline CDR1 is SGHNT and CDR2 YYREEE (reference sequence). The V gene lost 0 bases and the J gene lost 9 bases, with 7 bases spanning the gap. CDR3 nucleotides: TGTGCCAGCAGCTTGGGGCCTAGTGAGCAGTTCTTC. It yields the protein CASSLGPSEQFF.

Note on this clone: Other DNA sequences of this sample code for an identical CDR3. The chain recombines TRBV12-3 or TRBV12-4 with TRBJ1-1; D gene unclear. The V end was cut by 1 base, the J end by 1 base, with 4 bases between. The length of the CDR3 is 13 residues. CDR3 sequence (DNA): TGTGCCAGCAGTTTAGGGGGGAACACTGAAGCTTTCTTT. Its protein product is CASSLGGNTEAFF.

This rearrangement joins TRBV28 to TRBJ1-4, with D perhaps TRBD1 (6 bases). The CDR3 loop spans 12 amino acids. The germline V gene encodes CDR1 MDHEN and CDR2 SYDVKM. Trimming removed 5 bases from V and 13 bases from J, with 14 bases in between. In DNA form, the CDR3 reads TGTGCCAGCAGTATCCAGGACAGAGGACTGTTTTTT. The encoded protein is CASSIQDRGLFF.

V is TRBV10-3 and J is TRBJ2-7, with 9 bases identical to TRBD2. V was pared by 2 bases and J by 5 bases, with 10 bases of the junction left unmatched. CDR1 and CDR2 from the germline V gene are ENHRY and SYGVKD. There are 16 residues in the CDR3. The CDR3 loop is CAISEMVGLAGDEQYF. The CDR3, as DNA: TGTGCCATCAGTGAGATGGTCGGGTTAGCGGGAGACGAGCAGTACTTC.

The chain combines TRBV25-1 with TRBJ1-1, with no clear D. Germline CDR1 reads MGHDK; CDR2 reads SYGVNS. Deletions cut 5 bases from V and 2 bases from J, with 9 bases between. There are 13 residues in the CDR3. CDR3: CASSRAPNTEAFF. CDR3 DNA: TGTGCCAGCAGTAGGGCCCCAAACACTGAAGCTTTCTTT.

The CDR3 coding sequence is TGTGCCAGCAGCTTGGGGCTCGGGGCGGGGGGCCAAGAGACCCAGTACTTC. Its protein is CASSLGLGAGGQETQYF. The chain couples TRBV5-6 to TRBJ2-5, with 8 bases aligning to TRBD2. J lost 1 base, V lost 0 bases, and 8 bases had no gene match. Per germline, CDR1 SGHDT and CDR2 YYEEEE. There are 17 residues in the CDR3.

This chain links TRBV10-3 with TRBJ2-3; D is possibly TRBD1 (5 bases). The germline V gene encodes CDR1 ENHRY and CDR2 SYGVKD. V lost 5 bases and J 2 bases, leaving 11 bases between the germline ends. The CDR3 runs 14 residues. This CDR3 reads CAISWGGNTDTQYF. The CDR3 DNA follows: TGTGCCATCAGTTGGGGCGGTAACACAGATACGCAGTATTTT.

The chain's CDR3 is CASSQDYGYEQYF. The CDR3 nucleotides read TGCGCCAGCAGCCAAGATTATGGGTACGAGCAGTACTTC. The chain recombines TRBV4-1 with TRBJ2-7, with no clear D. This CDR3 contains 13 residues. CDR1 and CDR2 (germline): MGHRA, YSYEKL. V was shortened by 0 bases and J by 4 bases, with 7 bases between the two germline ends.

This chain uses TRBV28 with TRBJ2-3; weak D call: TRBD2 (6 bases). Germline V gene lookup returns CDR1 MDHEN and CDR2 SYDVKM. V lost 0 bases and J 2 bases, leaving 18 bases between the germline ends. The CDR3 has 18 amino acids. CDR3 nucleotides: TGTGCCAGCAGTTTATGCAAGTGGAGGGGACGAAACACAGATACGCAGTATTTT. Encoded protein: CASSLCKWRGRNTDTQYF.

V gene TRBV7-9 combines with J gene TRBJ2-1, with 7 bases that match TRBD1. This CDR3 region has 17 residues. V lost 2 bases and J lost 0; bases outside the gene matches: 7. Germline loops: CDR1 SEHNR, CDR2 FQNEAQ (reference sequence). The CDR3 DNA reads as TGTGCCAGCAGCTTATCGGTGACAGGGTTCTCCTACAATGAGCAGTTCTTC. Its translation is CASSLSVTGFSYNEQFF.

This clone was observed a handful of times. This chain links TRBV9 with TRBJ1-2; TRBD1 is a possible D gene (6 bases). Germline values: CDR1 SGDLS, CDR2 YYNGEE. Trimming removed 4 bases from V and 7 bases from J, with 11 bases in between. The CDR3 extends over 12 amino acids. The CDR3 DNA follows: TGTGCCAGCAGCAGCGACAGGTTTGGCTACACCTTC. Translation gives CASSSDRFGYTF.

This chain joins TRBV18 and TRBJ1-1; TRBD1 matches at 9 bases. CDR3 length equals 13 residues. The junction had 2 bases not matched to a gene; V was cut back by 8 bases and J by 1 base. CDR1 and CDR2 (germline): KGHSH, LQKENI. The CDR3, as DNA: TGTGCCAGCGCGGGACAGGGGAACACTGAAGCTTTCTTT. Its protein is CASAGQGNTEAFF.

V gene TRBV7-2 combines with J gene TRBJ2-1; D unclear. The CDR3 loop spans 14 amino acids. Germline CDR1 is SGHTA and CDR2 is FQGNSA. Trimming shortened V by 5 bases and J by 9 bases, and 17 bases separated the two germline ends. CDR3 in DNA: TGTGCCAGCAGCCCCCGTGAGAACTTGGGTGAGCAGTTCTTC. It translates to CASSPRENLGEQFF.

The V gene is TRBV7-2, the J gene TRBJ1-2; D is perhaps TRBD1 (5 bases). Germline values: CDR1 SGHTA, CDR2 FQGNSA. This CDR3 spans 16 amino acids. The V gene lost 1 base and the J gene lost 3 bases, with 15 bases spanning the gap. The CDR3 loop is CASSLEWGEVDYGYTF. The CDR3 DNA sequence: TGTGCCAGCAGCTTAGAGTGGGGGGAGGTGGACTATGGCTACACCTTC.

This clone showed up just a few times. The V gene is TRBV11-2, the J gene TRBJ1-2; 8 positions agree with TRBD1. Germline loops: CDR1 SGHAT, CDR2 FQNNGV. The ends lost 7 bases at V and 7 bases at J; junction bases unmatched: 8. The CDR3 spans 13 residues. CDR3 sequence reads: CASTLDRDLGYTF. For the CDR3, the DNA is TGTGCCAGCACCCTGGACAGGGATCTTGGCTACACCTTC.

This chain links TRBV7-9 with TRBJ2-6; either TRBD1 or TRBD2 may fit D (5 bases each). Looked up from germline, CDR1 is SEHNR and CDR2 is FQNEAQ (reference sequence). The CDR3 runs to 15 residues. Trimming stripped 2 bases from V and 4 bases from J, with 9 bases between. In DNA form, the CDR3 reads TGTGCCAGCAGCTTACAGGGAGCCGGGGCCAACGTCCTGACTTTC. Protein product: CASSLQGAGANVLTF.

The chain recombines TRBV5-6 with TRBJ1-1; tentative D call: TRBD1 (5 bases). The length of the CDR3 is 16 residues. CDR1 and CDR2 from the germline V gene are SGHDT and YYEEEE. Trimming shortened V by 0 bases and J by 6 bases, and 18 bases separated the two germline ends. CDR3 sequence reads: CASSLGVGRDRSEAFF. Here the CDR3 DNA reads TGTGCCAGCAGCTTGGGTGTAGGCAGGGACCGGTCTGAAGCTTTCTTT.

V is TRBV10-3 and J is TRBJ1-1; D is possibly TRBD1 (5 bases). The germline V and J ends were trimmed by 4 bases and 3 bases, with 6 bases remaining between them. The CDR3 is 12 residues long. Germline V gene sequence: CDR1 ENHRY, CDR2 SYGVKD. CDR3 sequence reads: CAISGRDTEAFF. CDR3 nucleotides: TGTGCCATCAGTGGCAGGGACACTGAAGCTTTCTTT.

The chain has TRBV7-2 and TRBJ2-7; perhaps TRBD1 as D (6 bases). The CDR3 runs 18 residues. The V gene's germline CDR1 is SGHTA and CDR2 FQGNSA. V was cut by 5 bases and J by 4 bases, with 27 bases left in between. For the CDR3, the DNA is TGTGCCAGCAGCCTGCGTTTCCAACAGGGAACTAGAGGTTACGAGCAGTACTTC. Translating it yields CASSLRFQQGTRGYEQYF.

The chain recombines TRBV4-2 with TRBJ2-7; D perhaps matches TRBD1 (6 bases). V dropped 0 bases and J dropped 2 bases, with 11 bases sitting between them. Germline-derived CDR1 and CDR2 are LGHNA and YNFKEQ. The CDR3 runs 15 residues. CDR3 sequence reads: CASSQDRQGTYEQYF. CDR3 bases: TGTGCCAGCAGCCAAGATCGGCAGGGGACCTACGAGCAGTACTTC.